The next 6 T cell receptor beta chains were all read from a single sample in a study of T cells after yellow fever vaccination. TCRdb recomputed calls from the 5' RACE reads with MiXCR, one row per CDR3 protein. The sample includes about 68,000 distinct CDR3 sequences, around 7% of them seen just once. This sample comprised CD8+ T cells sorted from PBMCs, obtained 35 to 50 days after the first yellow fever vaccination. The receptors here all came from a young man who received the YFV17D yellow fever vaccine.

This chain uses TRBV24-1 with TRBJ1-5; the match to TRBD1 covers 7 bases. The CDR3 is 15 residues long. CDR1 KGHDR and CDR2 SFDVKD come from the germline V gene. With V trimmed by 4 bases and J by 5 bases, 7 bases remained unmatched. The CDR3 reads CATSEMTGPDQPQHF. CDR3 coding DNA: TGTGCCACCAGTGAGATGACAGGGCCCGATCAGCCCCAGCATTTT.

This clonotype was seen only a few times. The CDR3 coding sequence is TGCGCCAGCAGAAGGGCAGCCAGGGGGCAGGTCGAGGCTTTCTTT. Amino acids: CASRRAARGQVEAFF. V and J are TRBV23-1 and TRBJ1-1; 8 nucleotides agree with TRBD1. TRBV23-1 is reported as an ORF; its role is uncertain. The V and J ends lost 6 bases and 11 bases, in that order; junction bases with no gene match: 17. This CDR3 comprises 15 residues.

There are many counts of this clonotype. This chain's CDR3 is CASTHVRESNDEQFF. The CDR3, as DNA: TGTGCCAGCACCCACGTGCGGGAATCCAACGATGAGCAGTTCTTC. This chain uses TRBV6-2 or TRBV6-3 with TRBJ2-1, with D tentatively TRBD2 (6 bases). V was shortened by 7 bases and J by 8 bases, with 21 bases between the two germline ends. The germline V gene has CDR1 MNHEY and CDR2 SVGEGT. The CDR3 contains 15 residues.

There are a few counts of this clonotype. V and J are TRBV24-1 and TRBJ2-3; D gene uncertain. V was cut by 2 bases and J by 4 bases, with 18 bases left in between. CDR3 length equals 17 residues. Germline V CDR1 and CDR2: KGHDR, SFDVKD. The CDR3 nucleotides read TGTGCCACCAGTGATTCCCACATCGTAGCTGGGTCAGATACGCAGTATTTT. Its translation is CATSDSHIVAGSDTQYF.

The DNA for the CDR3 is TGTGCCACCAGTGACTTAAAAACAGGGCTAAACTACAATGAGCAGTTCTTC. This codes for CATSDLKTGLNYNEQFF. The chain links TRBV24-1 to TRBJ2-1; D perhaps matches TRBD1 (6 bases). Per the germline V gene, CDR1 is KGHDR and CDR2 is SFDVKD. V gave up 4 bases and J gave up 3 bases, with 18 bases separating them. This CDR3 has 17 residues.

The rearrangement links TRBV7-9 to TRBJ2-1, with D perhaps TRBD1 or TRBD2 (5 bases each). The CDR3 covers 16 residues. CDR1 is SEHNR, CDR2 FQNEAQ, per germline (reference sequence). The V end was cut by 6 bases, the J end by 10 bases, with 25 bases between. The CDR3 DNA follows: TGTGCCAGCAGACCGAACCCGGGACGGTCGAATGGCGAGCAGTTCTTC. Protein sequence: CASRPNPGRSNGEQFF.